A selection of T cell receptor beta chains follows, all from one sample in a study of identical twins. TCRdb passed the 5' RACE reads through MiXCR, listing each CDR3 protein once. The data contain some 790,000 distinct CDR3 sequences, approximately 18% of them singletons. This same sample was also taken into another study, of T cells expressing NK-cell markers.

What was sequenced was PBMCs. Source of these receptors: a woman between 18 and 29 years old in good health. Each CDR3 is given with its conserved first and last residue. Fields, in order: J gene, clone size, D gene, V gene, CDR3 DNA, CDR3 protein. D genes are given only for firm matches. Not all rows give a size; the values are once, few, many and, for expanded clones, a class.

j_call: TRBJ1-5
clone_size: many
d_call: NA
v_call: TRBV6-5
cdr3_nt: TGTGCCAGCAGTTACTCGGGAGGGGGCAATCAGCCCCAGCATTTT
cdr3_aa: CASSYSGGGNQPQHF

j_call: TRBJ1-2
clone_size: few
d_call: TRBD1
v_call: TRBV7-9
cdr3_nt: TGTGCCAGCAGCCCAGGACAGGGCCGAGAGCAGGGCTACACCTTC
cdr3_aa: CASSPGQGREQGYTF

j_call: TRBJ1-1
clone_size: NA
d_call: NA
v_call: TRBV7-9
cdr3_nt: TGTGCCAGCAGCAGATCCCTGGGGTACACTGAAGCTTTCTTT
cdr3_aa: CASSRSLGYTEAFF

j_call: TRBJ2-5
clone_size: NA
d_call: NA
v_call: TRBV7-2
cdr3_nt: TGTGCCAGCAGCTTTAAGGCGGGACGAGAGACCCAGTACTTC
cdr3_aa: CASSFKAGRETQYF

j_call: TRBJ2-1
clone_size: NA
d_call: TRBD2
v_call: TRBV9
cdr3_nt: TGTGCCAGCAGCCTTCATCCCGGGACTAGCGGGGGCAGCTCCTACAATGAGCAGTTCTTC
cdr3_aa: CASSLHPGTSGGSSYNEQFF

j_call: TRBJ2-1
clone_size: once
d_call: NA
v_call: TRBV11-2
cdr3_nt: TGTGCCAGCAGCTTAGCGGCACTGATCTACAATGAGCAGTTCTTC
cdr3_aa: CASSLAALIYNEQFF

j_call: TRBJ2-3
clone_size: few
d_call: NA
v_call: TRBV5-1
cdr3_nt: TGCGCCAGCAGCTTCTCAGGTCCAAAGCCAACAGATACGCAGTATTTT
cdr3_aa: CASSFSGPKPTDTQYF

j_call: TRBJ2-7
clone_size: NA
d_call: NA
v_call: TRBV5-1
cdr3_nt: TGCGCCAGCAATCCGGGGCCCCTATCCTACGAGCAGTACTTC
cdr3_aa: CASNPGPLSYEQYF

j_call: TRBJ2-7
clone_size: NA
d_call: TRBD1
v_call: TRBV10-2
cdr3_nt: TGCGCCAGCAGTGACAGGGGGATTAAGCAGTACTTC
cdr3_aa: CASSDRGIKQYF

j_call: TRBJ2-2
clone_size: NA
d_call: NA
v_call: TRBV7-2
cdr3_nt: TGTGCCAGCAGCACGGGTACCACCGGGGAGCTGTTTTTT
cdr3_aa: CASSTGTTGELFF

j_call: TRBJ2-7
clone_size: NA
d_call: TRBD2
v_call: TRBV7-8
cdr3_nt: TGTGCCAGCAGCTCAAAGGTTCGGCTAGCGGACTATTACGAGCAGTACTTC
cdr3_aa: CASSSKVRLADYYEQYF

j_call: TRBJ2-1
clone_size: NA
d_call: NA
v_call: TRBV29-1
cdr3_nt: TGCAGCGTCCCGGCGTCGAGCTCCTACAATGAGCAGTTCTTC
cdr3_aa: CSVPASSSYNEQFF

j_call: TRBJ2-7
clone_size: few
d_call: NA
v_call: TRBV6-5
cdr3_nt: TGTGCCAGCAGTTACACACATACCTACGAGCAGTACTTC
cdr3_aa: CASSYTHTYEQYF

j_call: TRBJ2-3
clone_size: few
d_call: TRBD2
v_call: TRBV19
cdr3_nt: TGTGCCTCCCAAGATCTGGGCGGGAGGGGAGATACGCAGTATTTT
cdr3_aa: CASQDLGGRGDTQYF

j_call: TRBJ1-2
clone_size: once
d_call: TRBD1
v_call: TRBV7-6
cdr3_nt: TGTGCCAGCAGCTTATACGCGGGACAGACGGACTATGGCTACACCTTC
cdr3_aa: CASSLYAGQTDYGYTF

j_call: TRBJ2-3
clone_size: few
d_call: TRBD1
v_call: TRBV6-2/TRBV6-3
cdr3_nt: TGTGCCAGCAAGAGGCGAGGGGGCAAAGCAGATACGCAGTATTTT
cdr3_aa: CASKRRGGKADTQYF

j_call: TRBJ2-1
clone_size: NA
d_call: TRBD2
v_call: TRBV11-3
cdr3_nt: TGTGCCAGCAGCTTAGGGAGCGGGAGTTCGGACAATGAGCAGTTCTTC
cdr3_aa: CASSLGSGSSDNEQFF

j_call: TRBJ2-3
clone_size: NA
d_call: NA
v_call: TRBV20-1
cdr3_nt: TGCAGTGCTAGAGATAGCCACTACCTAGGCACAGATACGCAGTATTTT
cdr3_aa: CSARDSHYLGTDTQYF

j_call: TRBJ2-3
clone_size: NA
d_call: NA
v_call: TRBV12-3/TRBV12-4
cdr3_nt: TGTGCCAGCGCCCCCAGGAAGGATACGCAGTATTTT
cdr3_aa: CASAPRKDTQYF

j_call: TRBJ1-2
clone_size: many
d_call: NA
v_call: TRBV10-3
cdr3_nt: TGTGCCATCAGCGGACTGAACTCTAACTATGGCTACACCTTC
cdr3_aa: CAISGLNSNYGYTF

j_call: TRBJ1-1
clone_size: NA
d_call: NA
v_call: TRBV4-2
cdr3_nt: TGTGCCAGCACCCCACAAGAGGGAACTGAAGCTTTCTTT
cdr3_aa: CASTPQEGTEAFF

j_call: TRBJ2-5
clone_size: few
d_call: TRBD2
v_call: TRBV12-3/TRBV12-4
cdr3_nt: TGTGCCAGCAGTTTGTTGGGACTAGAGGAGACCCAGTACTTC
cdr3_aa: CASSLLGLEETQYF

j_call: TRBJ2-1
clone_size: NA
d_call: TRBD2
v_call: TRBV20-1
cdr3_nt: TGCAGTGCTAGAGATACACGGGAGGGCCCTCGCTACAATGAGCAGTTCTTC
cdr3_aa: CSARDTREGPRYNEQFF

j_call: TRBJ2-5
clone_size: NA
d_call: TRBD2
v_call: TRBV9
cdr3_nt: TGTGCCAGCAGCGTAGACCCTCCGGCGGGGGGGTACCAAGAGACCCAGTACTTC
cdr3_aa: CASSVDPPAGGYQETQYF

j_call: TRBJ2-1
clone_size: few
d_call: NA
v_call: TRBV10-3
cdr3_nt: TGTGCCATCAGTGAGTTCAGGGGGGTTTACAATGAGCAGTTCTTC
cdr3_aa: CAISEFRGVYNEQFF

j_call: TRBJ2-3
clone_size: NA
d_call: NA
v_call: TRBV15
cdr3_nt: TGTGCCACCAGCAGAGGCATTCCTAGGGGAGCTAGCACAGATACGCAGTATTTT
cdr3_aa: CATSRGIPRGASTDTQYF

j_call: TRBJ1-2
clone_size: NA
d_call: TRBD1
v_call: TRBV28
cdr3_nt: TGTGCCAGCAGTTTAGGACAGGGGGCGAGTGGCTACACCTTC
cdr3_aa: CASSLGQGASGYTF

j_call: TRBJ2-7
clone_size: few
d_call: NA
v_call: TRBV20-1
cdr3_nt: TGCAGTGCTAGTCCCCCTGGGGGGTACGAGCAGTACTTC
cdr3_aa: CSASPPGGYEQYF

j_call: TRBJ2-3
clone_size: many
d_call: TRBD2
v_call: TRBV5-1
cdr3_nt: TGCGCCAGCAGATATACTAGCGGGGATACGCAGTATTTT
cdr3_aa: CASRYTSGDTQYF

j_call: TRBJ2-3
clone_size: NA
d_call: NA
v_call: TRBV5-1
cdr3_nt: TGCGCCAGCAGCTTCGGGTCCCGCACAGATACGCAGTATTTT
cdr3_aa: CASSFGSRTDTQYF

j_call: TRBJ2-1
clone_size: NA
d_call: NA
v_call: TRBV12-3/TRBV12-4
cdr3_nt: TGTGCCAGCAGTCCTCGATTCTCAGCGGCGGAGCAGTTCTTC
cdr3_aa: CASSPRFSAAEQFF

j_call: TRBJ2-5
clone_size: few
d_call: TRBD1
v_call: TRBV5-1
cdr3_nt: TGCGCCAGCAGCGTTACAGGGGTAGAGACCCAGTACTTC
cdr3_aa: CASSVTGVETQYF

j_call: TRBJ2-1
clone_size: NA
d_call: NA
v_call: TRBV20-1
cdr3_nt: TGCAGTGCTGGCGGTTCTAGGGTGAATGAGCAGTTCTTC
cdr3_aa: CSAGGSRVNEQFF

j_call: TRBJ1-5
clone_size: few
d_call: NA
v_call: TRBV20-1
cdr3_nt: TGCAGTGCTAGGGAGGTCAGCGGCCAGCCCCAGCATTTT
cdr3_aa: CSAREVSGQPQHF

j_call: TRBJ2-7
clone_size: once
d_call: TRBD1
v_call: TRBV7-9
cdr3_nt: TGTGCCAGCAGCCGGACAGGGGTAGGCGAGCAGTACTTC
cdr3_aa: CASSRTGVGEQYF

j_call: TRBJ1-2
clone_size: NA
d_call: NA
v_call: TRBV7-2
cdr3_nt: TGTGCCAGCAGCTTAGTGGCGCGGGGGCAGAACTATGGCTACACCTTC
cdr3_aa: CASSLVARGQNYGYTF

j_call: TRBJ2-1
clone_size: NA
d_call: TRBD2
v_call: TRBV12-3/TRBV12-4
cdr3_nt: TGTGCCAGCAGCAAACCCCAGCGGGAGCGTACCAATGAGCAGTTCTTC
cdr3_aa: CASSKPQRERTNEQFF